This TCR beta chain was identified during a study of HIV-infected patients and healthy controls. Alpha and beta constant-region primers primed reverse transcription of about 500 ng RNA. Alpha and beta chain libraries were made separately by chain-specific third strand synthesis with multiplexing indices. Ligation attached cDNA to a 5' RACE adapter that carried a random hexamer and SP2 site. TCRdb fed the 5' RACE reads into MiXCR, producing one record per CDR3 protein. Among roughly 20,000 distinct CDR3 sequences, approximately 9.5% were seen once, and the ten largest hold 5.5% to 7.5%. CDR1 is SGHTA and CDR2 is FQGTGA in the germline V gene. The CDR3 covers 19 residues. Trimming took 5 bases from V and 3 from J; bases not matched to a gene: 11. In its sample, this clonotype was seen a few times. The repertoire came from unfractionated whole blood and reflected all unsorted peripheral T cells.

This clonotype was sampled from an adult in good health. This chain joins TRBV7-3 and TRBJ2-1; 15 bases agree with TRBD2. The sample was blood. The CDR3 DNA is TGTGCCAGCAGCCCCGGGACTAGCGGGAGGTTCGGGAGCTACAATGAGCAGTTCTTC. It codes for CASSPGTSGRFGSYNEQFF.